A single sample is the source of the 27 T cell receptor beta chains below, sequenced in a study of cytomegalovirus exposure and HLA in healthy donors. PCR employed 60 Vbeta and 13 Jbeta primers. The protocol was immunoSEQ multiplex PCR, while the TCRdb copy is restricted to in-frame clones and leaves out a portion. The sample lists approximately 100,000 clones, 65% to 75% occurring once. Sequenced input: PBMCs. These receptors all come from a woman in her late teens or twenties in good health and CMV-seropositive.

The chain couples TRBV9 to TRBJ2-7; no firm D call. Trimming left V 0 bases short and J 5 bases short, with 15 bases between. CDR3 length equals 15 residues. Germline V gives CDR1 SGDLS, CDR2 YYNGEE. The chain's CDR3 is CASSVDDFRPDEQYF. The CDR3, as DNA: TGTGCCAGCAGCGTAGACGACTTCCGACCTGACGAGCAGTACTTC.

This clone came up a few times. The chain joins TRBV28 to TRBJ1-3; D possibly corresponds to TRBD1 (5 bases). The CDR3 runs 15 residues. Per germline, CDR1 MDHEN and CDR2 SYDVKM. V was cut by 5 bases and J by 0 bases, with 11 bases left in between. The CDR3 here is CASSPPGVSGNTIYF. In DNA form, the CDR3 reads TGTGCCAGCAGTCCGCCGGGGGTCTCTGGAAACACCATATATTTT.

This clone was detected only once. The rearrangement links TRBV10-3 to TRBJ2-7; a possible D gene is TRBD2 (6 bases). Trimming cost V 0 bases and J 7 bases, with 13 bases left between them. CDR3 length equals 14 residues. Germline CDR1 reads ENHRY; CDR2 reads SYGVKD. CDR3 coding DNA: TGTGCCATCAGTGAGTCGGGAGATCGGGGGGAGCAGTACTTC. It yields the protein CAISESGDRGEQYF.

The chain links TRBV6-6 to TRBJ2-1; 9 bases match TRBD2. There are 15 residues in the CDR3. Germline V gene lookup returns CDR1 MNHNY and CDR2 SVGAGI (reference sequence). V was clipped by 2 bases and J by 8 bases; unmatched bases: 7. The CDR3 protein is CASSYGVAGAHEQFF. The CDR3 DNA sequence: TGTGCCAGCAGTTACGGGGTAGCGGGAGCGCATGAGCAGTTCTTC.

This chain joins TRBV13 and TRBJ2-1, with D possibly being TRBD2 (6 bases). CDR1 and CDR2 (germline): PRHDT, FYEKMQ (reference sequence). The germline V and J ends were trimmed by 1 base and 6 bases, with 16 bases remaining between them. The CDR3 loop spans 16 amino acids. The CDR3 region is CASSLDRDSRSNEQFF. DNA of the CDR3: TGTGCCAGCAGCTTAGATCGGGACTCCCGTTCCAATGAGCAGTTCTTC.

The J gene is TRBJ2-7, the V gene TRBV9, with D tentatively TRBD1 (6 bases). V was cut by 0 bases and J by 7 bases, with 11 bases left in between. Germline V gene sequence: CDR1 SGDLS, CDR2 YYNGEE. CDR3 length: 13 amino acids. CDR3 nucleotide sequence: TGTGCCAGCAGCGTAGGCACAGGGTTAGAGCAGTACTTC. Its protein is CASSVGTGLEQYF.

The chain carries TRBV7-2 and TRBJ2-5; D is unclear. The J call may be mistaken, given a closer DNA end match to TRBJ2-7. Germline CDR1 reads SGHTA; CDR2 reads FQGNSA. The CDR3 loop spans 14 amino acids. The CDR3 region has the DNA TGTGCCAGCAGCTTAGGCGACGGAGCCTACGAGCAGTACTTC. This sequence encodes CASSLGDGAYEQYF.

Turning to this clone: Different DNA sequences within this sample yield the same CDR3. The chain recombines TRBV6-4 with TRBJ2-3; 9 positions match TRBD2. J gave up 0 bases and V 7 bases, and 2 bases lay outside the gene matches. CDR1 and CDR2 from the germline V gene are MRHNA and SNTAGT. The CDR3 has 14 amino acids. CDR3 DNA: TGTGCCAGCAAAACTAGCGGGAGCACAGATACGCAGTATTTT. Encoded protein: CASKTSGSTDTQYF.

This chain joins TRBV5-4 and TRBJ2-2; 14 nucleotides align to TRBD2. There are 15 residues in the CDR3. V gave up 4 bases and J gave up 6 bases; unmatched junction bases: 2. Germline V gene sequence: CDR1 SGHNT, CDR2 YYREEE (reference sequence). CDR3: CASSGLAGGSGELFF. DNA of the CDR3: TGTGCCAGCAGCGGACTAGCGGGAGGATCCGGGGAGCTGTTTTTT. Full variable domain (remainder filled in from reference TRBV5-4 and TRBJ2-2): ETGVTQSPTHLIKTRGQQVTLRCSSQSGHNTVSWYQQALGQGPQFIFQYYREEENGRGNFPPRFSGLQFPNYSSELNVNALELDDSALYLCASSGLAGGSGELFFGEGSRLTVL.

The chain combines TRBV27 with TRBJ1-2; TRBD1 matches at 11 bases. The V gene end was trimmed by 4 bases and the J gene end by 6 bases; junction bases not matched to a gene: 7. CDR3 length: 15 amino acids. The germline V gene has CDR1 MNHEY and CDR2 SMNVEV (reference sequence). The CDR3 DNA reads TGTGCCAGCAGTTCCCGGACAGGGGGCCTGGATGGCTACACCTTC. Protein: CASSSRTGGLDGYTF.

For the CDR3, the DNA is TGTGCCAGCAGCTTGGGTCTAGCGGATTTCTCCTACGAGCAGTACTTC. It encodes CASSLGLADFSYEQYF. This chain connects TRBV5-8 to TRBJ2-7; 7 positions agree with TRBD2. The CDR3 is made up of 16 amino acids. Germline CDR1 and CDR2: SGHTS and YDEGEE. Losses at the gene ends were 0 bases for V and 0 bases for J; bases not matched to a gene: 6.

This chain uses TRBV28 with TRBJ2-3; D is ambiguous. Trimming shortened V by 8 bases and J by 3 bases, and 6 bases separated the two germline ends. The germline gives CDR1 MDHEN, CDR2 SYDVKM. The CDR3 sequence is 11 residues long. Here the CDR3 reads CASEATDTQYF. The CDR3 nucleotides read TGTGCCAGCGAAGCGACAGATACGCAGTATTTT. Using reference TRBV28 and TRBJ2-3 for the parts outside the CDR3, the full variable domain is DVKVTQSSRYLVKRTGEKVFLECVQDMDHENMFWYRQDPGLGLRLIYFSYDVKMKEKGDIPEGYSVSREKKERFSLILESASTNQTSMYLCASEATDTQYFGPGTRLTVL.

There are a few counts of this clone. The rearrangement joins TRBV7-3 to TRBJ2-3, with 12 bases identical to TRBD2. This CDR3 contains 17 residues. Per the germline V gene, CDR1 is SGHTA and CDR2 is FQGTGA. V gave up 0 bases and J gave up 4 bases; unmatched junction bases: 5. In nucleotides, the CDR3 is TGTGCCAGCAGCTTAACCCTAGCGGGAGGGCCCTCAGATACGCAGTATTTT. Translation gives CASSLTLAGGPSDTQYF.

This sequence joins TRBV7-7 and TRBJ1-5; possibly TRBD1 for D (6 bases). This CDR3 comprises 17 residues. Germline lookup yields CDR1 SSHAT and CDR2 FNYEAQ (reference sequence). V lost 5 bases and J 3 bases, leaving 20 bases between the germline ends. CDR3 nucleotides: TGTGCCAGCAGCGCCATTACCCTTAGACAGGTCAATCAGCCCCAGCATTTT. Residues: CASSAITLRQVNQPQHF.

The chain links TRBV6-1 to TRBJ1-1; TRBD1 agrees at 7 bases. This CDR3 has 14 amino acids. Per the germline V gene, CDR1 is MNHNS and CDR2 is SASEGT. V gave up 4 bases and J gave up 3 bases; unmatched junction bases: 5. The CDR3 nucleotides read TGTGCCAGCAGTGGGTTAACAGGGGACACTGAAGCTTTCTTT. Residues: CASSGLTGDTEAFF.

This clone was seen just once. This chain links TRBV9 with TRBJ2-7; D possibly corresponds to TRBD2 (7 bases). CDR3 length equals 14 residues. V lost 4 bases and J 4 bases, leaving 15 bases between the germline ends. Germline lookup yields CDR1 SGDLS and CDR2 YYNGEE. The CDR3 DNA reads as TGTGCCAGCAGCCAAGGGGGGGCTGGGTACGAGCAGTACTTC. Translation: CASSQGGAGYEQYF.

This clone was seen a handful of times. The chain carries TRBV4-2 and TRBJ2-4; 8 bases fit TRBD1. From germline, CDR1 is LGHNA and CDR2 YNFKEQ. V dropped 3 bases and J dropped 5; count of bases not matched to a gene: 3. CDR3 length equals 14 residues. CDR3 sequence reads: CASSHGQGQNIQYF. The CDR3 region has the DNA TGTGCCAGCAGCCACGGACAGGGCCAAAACATTCAGTACTTC.

The V gene is TRBV7-3, the J gene TRBJ1-1; the match to TRBD1 covers 10 bases. In germline, CDR1 is SGHTA, CDR2 FQGTGA. Unmatched junction bases numbered 5, after V lost 4 bases and J lost 3 bases. This CDR3 has 15 residues. The CDR3 DNA follows: TGTGCCAGCAGCTGGACCGGACAGGGGGACACTGAAGCTTTCTTT. It translates to CASSWTGQGDTEAFF.

The rearrangement uses TRBV5-1 and TRBJ2-7; a possible D gene is TRBD1 (6 bases). The CDR3 contains 13 residues. The germline V gene has CDR1 SGHRS and CDR2 YFSETQ. V was clipped by 2 bases and J by 4 bases, with 10 bases between them. The CDR3 reads CASSFEGEYEQYF. CDR3 nucleotide sequence: TGCGCCAGCAGCTTTGAGGGGGAATACGAGCAGTACTTC.

The chain employs TRBV6-5 and TRBJ2-7, with TRBD1 matching over 7 bases. CDR3 length: 15 residues. J was trimmed by 6 bases and V by 0 bases; bases with no gene match: 8. Germline-derived CDR1 and CDR2 are MNHEY and SVGAGI. The CDR3 sequence: CASSYSTGLRREQYF. CDR3 coding DNA: TGTGCCAGCAGTTACTCGACAGGGTTGAGGCGCGAGCAGTACTTC.

The chain is built from TRBV7-8 and TRBJ2-5, with a weak D call TRBD1 (6 bases). V was trimmed by 6 bases and J by 0 bases, leaving 11 bases between them. The length of the CDR3 is 14 residues. Germline V CDR1 and CDR2: SGHVS, FQNEAQ. CDR3 bases: TGTGCCAGCAGGCTCAGGGGAAACCAAGAGACCCAGTACTTC. This gives the protein CASRLRGNQETQYF. Full variable domain (remainder filled in from reference TRBV7-8 and TRBJ2-5): GAGVSQSPRYKVAKRGQDVALRCDPISGHVSLFWYQQALGQGPEFLTYFQNEAQLDKSGLPSDRFFAERPEGSVSTLKIQRTQQEDSAVYLCASRLRGNQETQYFGPGTRLLVL.

This chain connects TRBV28 to TRBJ2-3, with unresolved D. V was clipped by 6 bases and J by 2 bases, with 6 bases between them. The CDR3 totals 12 residues. In germline, CDR1 is MDHEN, CDR2 SYDVKM. The CDR3 protein is CASRGDTDTQYF. The CDR3 DNA follows: TGTGCCAGCAGGGGCGACACAGATACGCAGTATTTT.

Worth noting for this clone: Other DNA sequences within the sample encode an identical CDR3. Here the CDR3 DNA reads TGTGCCAGCAGTTACTCGTCTGGACAGGGCTACGAGCAGTACTTC. Translating gives CASSYSSGQGYEQYF. The chain recombines TRBV6-5 with TRBJ2-7; 8 nucleotides agree with TRBD1. This CDR3 contains 15 residues. V was pared by 0 bases and J by 3 bases, with 4 bases of the junction left unmatched. Germline CDR1 reads MNHEY; CDR2 reads SVGAGI.

The chain employs TRBV29-1 and TRBJ2-5; maybe TRBD1 (5 bases). The CDR3 sequence is 13 residues long. Germline lookup yields CDR1 SQVTM and CDR2 ANQGSEA. V was shortened by 3 bases and J by 4 bases, with 12 bases between the two germline ends. The CDR3 sequence is CSVDPGSAETQYF. The CDR3 nucleotides are TGCAGCGTTGACCCAGGGTCGGCAGAGACCCAGTACTTC.

CDR3 in amino acids: CASSYSSLGAYEQYF. Written as DNA, the CDR3 is TGTGCCAGCAGTTACTCGAGTCTAGGCGCTTACGAGCAGTACTTC. V and J are TRBV6-5 and TRBJ2-7; D call uncertain. This CDR3 comprises 15 residues. Germline-derived CDR1 and CDR2 are MNHEY and SVGAGI. Trimming removed 0 bases at V and 4 bases at J, with 13 bases between.

This clone showed up just once. J is TRBJ2-2 and V is TRBV5-1; D gene ambiguous. The germline CDR1 and CDR2 sequences are SGHRS and YFSETQ. Trimming took 4 bases from V and 1 from J, leaving 8 bases between them. The length of the CDR3 is 14 residues. The CDR3 DNA sequence: TGCGCCAGCAGCCTAGTTCTGAACACCGGGGAGCTGTTTTTT. This codes for CASSLVLNTGELFF.

This chain links TRBV5-6 with TRBJ2-7, with D possibly matching TRBD1 (6 bases). Trimming took 0 bases from V and 4 from J, leaving 11 bases between them. The germline V gene has CDR1 SGHDT and CDR2 YYEEEE. The CDR3 covers 14 residues. CDR3 protein: CASSLDRVHYEQYF. Here the CDR3 DNA reads TGTGCCAGCAGCTTGGACAGGGTACATTACGAGCAGTACTTC.